This is a list of T cell receptor beta chains from one sample in a study of blood T cell repertoires in COVID-19. Produced via immunoSEQ multiplex PCR; TCRdb's table is partial and in-frame only. The table shows approximately 190,000 clones, with around 84% occurring only once. Sample: PBMCs or T cells enriched from blood (not recorded which). The receptors were sampled from a woman in her 30s who had been exposed to COVID-19. Both conserved end residues are part of each CDR3. D genes are given only for firm matches. Clone size is not always given. Where it is, it says once, few, many or a class for expanded clones.

TRBD1	TRBJ1-5	few	TRBV4-3	TGCGCCAGCAGCCAAAACAGGGGATTGTGGCAGCCCCAGCATTTT	CASSQNRGLWQPQHF
.	TRBJ2-7	.	TRBV7-7	TGTGCCAGCAGCTTATCGCCAGGCGTCTCCTACGAGCAGTACTTC	CASSLSPGVSYEQYF
.	TRBJ2-7	once	TRBV4-1	TGCGCCAGCAGCCCCCGGGGGACCCTCTACGAGCAGTACTTC	CASSPRGTLYEQYF
TRBD2	TRBJ2-7	.	TRBV19	TGTGCCAGCAAGAGACTAGCGGGGTCCTACGAGCAGTACTTC	CASKRLAGSYEQYF
TRBD1	TRBJ1-5	.	TRBV27	TGTGCCACCTGGGGACAGGGGAGTCAGCCCCAGCATTTT	CATWGQGSQPQHF
TRBD1	TRBJ2-7	.	TRBV6-5	TGTGCCAGCAGCGGACAGGGACCCTACGAGCAGTACTTC	CASSGQGPYEQYF
.	TRBJ1-3	.	TRBV14	TGTGCCAGCAGCCGCTTAGGGGTTGGAAACACCATATATTTT	CASSRLGVGNTIYF
TRBD1	TRBJ2-2	.	TRBV10-3	TGTGCCATCAGTAAGAACCTCCGGGACAGCACCGGGGAGCTGTTTTTT	CAISKNLRDSTGELFF
.	TRBJ1-5	.	TRBV2	TGTGCCAGCAGTACAGAGAGCAATCAGCCCCAGCATTTT	CASSTESNQPQHF
TRBD2	TRBJ2-5	once	TRBV30	TGTGCCTGGTCTAGCGGGCGAGAGACCCAGTACTTC	CAWSSGRETQYF
.	TRBJ1-4	.	TRBV6-6	TGTGCCAGCAGTTACTCAGGGGAGGGGGTGCTGTTTTTT	CASSYSGEGVLFF
.	TRBJ2-3	.	TRBV7-3	TGTGCCAGCAGCTCCCAGGCCACAGATACGCAGTATTTT	CASSSQATDTQYF
.	TRBJ2-1	.	TRBV6-6	TGTGCCAGCAGGTATACTAGTTCCCTCTACAATGAGCAGTTCTTC	CASRYTSSLYNEQFF
TRBD1	TRBJ1-1	.	TRBV6-2/TRBV6-3	TGTGCCAGCAGTTCCCTGACAGGGGACACTGAAGCTTTCTTT	CASSSLTGDTEAFF
TRBD2	TRBJ2-1	.	TRBV4-3	TGCGCCAGCAGCCAAGATTCGTCGGGCAGCGGGGGCTACAATGAGCAGTTCTTC	CASSQDSSGSGGYNEQFF